What follows describes a single T cell receptor beta chain. Antigen: not known. V shed 0 bases and J shed 0 bases, with 10 bases lying between them. Looked up from germline, CDR1 is SGHRS and CDR2 is YFSETQ. The CDR3 is made up of 16 amino acids. The data were obtained in a study of cytomegalovirus exposure and HLA in healthy donors. Study at large: Among some 400 genotyped donors, 65% to 90% fell in the Caucasian-associated ancestry cluster.

Whole-study results and caveats: Investigators reported under 200 TCR beta chains as tied to cytomegalovirus. Several of the most significant clusters appeared, in a later analysis, to be linked to common viral pathogens.

The PCR made use of 60 Vbeta and 13 Jbeta primers. How the authors handled the data: Unique TCR beta chains numbered approximately 76 million in a later analysis, with 10 million to 14 million shared. Produced via immunoSEQ multiplex PCR; TCRdb's table is partial and in-frame only. V and J calls and clone size are copied from that table; D and trimming were computed from the DNA. The sample holds 150,000 to 200,000 clones, around 79% seen once. V and J are TRBV5-1 and TRBJ1-3; D remains unclear. The sequenced sample consisted of PBMCs. The TCR originated in a woman aged 40 to 50 in good health and CMV-seronegative. The CDR3 sequence: CASSLAAGPSGNTIYF. Written as DNA, the CDR3 is TGCGCCAGCAGCTTGGCGGCAGGCCCCTCTGGAAACACCATATATTTT.